This TCR beta chain was documented in a study of T-cell memory formation after mild COVID-19. The study's findings and limits: Clones shrinking between day 15 and 85 showed a balanced CD4/CD8 split, and those that grew later tilted toward CD4+. CM and EM subsets held most contracting CD4+ clones; EMRA held CD8+ ones.

A note on this clonotype: As yet, its antigen is unknown.

From 5'RACE with constant-segment primers came TCR alpha and TCR beta cDNA libraries that carried sample barcodes and UMIs. TCRdb itself ran the 5' RACE reads through MiXCR, one entry per CDR3 protein. The data contain fewer than 400,000 distinct CDR3 sequences, 13% of them singletons. This sequence was found in a man aged 18 to 30 who had mild COVID-19 (a few samples of this study predate the infection). Cell type and time point are not known. Sequencing input: PBMCs or a T cell subset sorted from them (not recorded which).

CDR3 DNA: TGCGCCAGCAGCCGTCGAGGACAGGGGACCTACAATGAGCAGTTCTTC. Translation: CASSRRGQGTYNEQFF. The chain joins TRBV4-1 to TRBJ2-1; TRBD1 agrees at 9 bases. Trimming at V came to 4 bases and at J to 2 bases, leaving 6 bases not matched to a gene. CDR3 size: 16 residues. Germline V gene sequence: CDR1 MGHRA, CDR2 YSYEKL.